The T cell receptor beta chain under discussion was sequenced for a study of cytomegalovirus exposure and HLA in healthy donors. The germline CDR1 and CDR2 sequences are LNHNV and YYDKDF (reference sequence). The germline V and J ends were trimmed by 1 base and 9 bases, with 7 bases remaining between them. The length of the CDR3 is 12 residues. Produced via immunoSEQ multiplex PCR; TCRdb's table is partial and in-frame only. The sample consists of 250,000 to 350,000 clones, 70% to 90% of them appearing once. The TCR comes from a woman aged 18-29 years in good health and CMV-seronegative. This sequence joins TRBV15 and TRBJ2-1; D not resolved. Sequencing input: PBMCs. The CDR3 nucleotides read TGTGCCACCAGCAGAGCTCAGTCTGAGCAGTTCTTC. This codes for CATSRAQSEQFF.